The T cell receptor beta chain described here comes from a study of shared clonotypes between healthy human individuals. Study-level points and caveats: Some naive CD4 clonotypes, around 4.7%, turned up in common across several donors. It was anticipated that sequencing depth would influence how many clonotypes donors shared.

With respect to this clone: Antigen unknown. The sample holds other DNA sequences that translate to the same CDR3.

CD4+ cells yielded CD45RA+ naive and CD45RA-negative memory subsets. At deep level, the assay was performed. The protocol was immunoSEQ multiplex PCR, while the TCRdb copy is restricted to in-frame clones and leaves out a portion. Of 2 million to 3 million clones listed, roughly 93% are singletons. The trim removed 6 bases at V and 4 bases at J, leaving 1 base unmatched. The CDR3 contains 13 residues. Germline values: CDR1 MGHDK, CDR2 SYGVNS. Sequencing was done on a sample of naive CD4+ T cells from PBMCs. Subset: CD45RA+ positively selected. This sequence joins TRBV25-1 and TRBJ1-1; 11 nucleotides align to TRBD1. This TCR derives from a man younger than 35 in good health. Some clones in this sample may be carry-over from other donors' samples. CDR3 DNA sequence: TGTGCCAGCAGGGGACAGGGGGGCACTGAAGCTTTCTTT. It specifies CASRGQGGTEAFF.